These 31 T cell receptor beta chains share one sample of origin, sequenced in a study of blood T cell repertoires in COVID-19. The data were produced by immunoSEQ multiplex PCR, yet TCRdb's version contains in-frame clones alone and is incomplete. The sample consists of 150,000 to 200,000 clones, about 88% of them appearing once. The sequenced sample was peripheral blood. The receptors were gathered from a human donor in a cohort sampled during active COVID-19.

The rearrangement joins TRBV6-2 or TRBV6-3 to TRBJ2-7; TRBD1 might be the D (5 bases). V lost 0 bases and J lost 2, with 11 bases in between. Per germline, CDR1 MNHEY and CDR2 SVGEGT. This CDR3 region has 15 residues. The CDR3, as DNA: TGTGCCAGCAGTTACTCGGCAGGGCCACCCTACGAGCAGTACTTC. It is translated as CASSYSAGPPYEQYF.

The chain has TRBV25-1 and TRBJ2-7; D perhaps matches TRBD2 (6 bases). Trimming stripped 2 bases from V and 0 bases from J, with 11 bases between. Germline V lookup: CDR1 MGHDK, CDR2 SYGVNS. The CDR3 runs to 15 residues. Here the CDR3 reads CASSEGGVLSYEQYF. The CDR3 bases are TGTGCCAGCAGTGAAGGAGGGGTCCTCTCCTACGAGCAGTACTTC.

This clone was recorded once. The chain links TRBV5-4 to TRBJ1-3; 9 bases match TRBD1. The CDR3 is 16 amino acids. The J segment lost 0 bases and the V segment lost 4 bases, leaving 5 bases of the junction unmatched. Looked up from germline, CDR1 is SGHNT and CDR2 is YYREEE (reference sequence). CDR3 residues: CASSAGTGISGNTIYF. CDR3 nucleotide sequence: TGTGCCAGCAGCGCCGGGACAGGGATCTCTGGAAACACCATATATTTT.

The V gene is TRBV6-5, the J gene TRBJ2-5; D call uncertain. Trimming took 9 bases from V and 5 from J, leaving 7 bases between them. The CDR3 extends over 10 amino acids. The V gene's germline CDR1 is MNHEY and CDR2 SVGAGI. In DNA, the CDR3 is TGTGCCAGTCTCGCGGAGACCCAGTACTTC. Residues: CASLAETQYF.

This clone was observed a single time. The V gene is TRBV28, the J gene TRBJ2-1; D remains ambiguous. Per the germline V gene, CDR1 is MDHEN and CDR2 is SYDVKM. The V end lost 4 bases, the J end lost 10 bases, and 8 bases lay between the germline ends. The CDR3 length is 11 residues. CDR3 in amino acids: CASSSVREQFF. As DNA, the CDR3 is TGTGCCAGCAGTTCTGTCCGGGAGCAGTTCTTC. Full variable domain (rest looked up from reference TRBV28 and TRBJ2-1): DVKVTQSSRYLVKRTGEKVFLECVQDMDHENMFWYRQDPGLGLRLIYFSYDVKMKEKGDIPEGYSVSREKKERFSLILESASTNQTSMYLCASSSVREQFFGPGTRLTVL.

The chain has TRBV18 and TRBJ2-5, with 7 bases lining up with TRBD1. Germline-derived CDR1 and CDR2 are KGHSH and LQKENI. Germline trimming cut 3 bases from V and 2 bases from J; bases unmatched to any gene: 3. The CDR3 has 14 residues. The CDR3 is CASSPGQTQETQYF. CDR3 DNA: TGTGCCAGCTCACCGGGACAGACACAAGAGACCCAGTACTTC.

The chain employs TRBV6-4 and TRBJ1-6; the D gene is possibly TRBD1 (5 bases). The ends were cut back, 3 bases at V and 8 bases at J, with 8 bases in the middle. Germline V gene sequence: CDR1 MRHNA, CDR2 SNTAGT. The CDR3 spans 13 residues. The chain's CDR3 is CASSERGDSPLHF. CDR3 DNA: TGTGCCAGCAGTGAAAGGGGTGATTCACCCCTCCACTTT.

This sequence joins TRBV4-1 and TRBJ2-3; TRBD1 aligns across 7 bases. Germline V gene lookup returns CDR1 MGHRA and CDR2 YSYEKL. This CDR3 comprises 17 residues. The J segment lost 0 bases and the V segment lost 1 base, leaving 7 bases of the junction unmatched. CDR3 protein: CASSQGMTGLSTDTQYF. Here the CDR3 DNA reads TGCGCCAGCAGCCAAGGGATGACAGGGCTAAGCACAGATACGCAGTATTTT.

This clone has just one count. The J gene is TRBJ1-2, the V gene TRBV28; D is uncertain. This CDR3 has 11 amino acids. Germline V CDR1 and CDR2: MDHEN, SYDVKM. V was trimmed by 7 bases and J by 7 bases, leaving 10 bases between them. The CDR3 is CASTATAGYTF. As DNA, the CDR3 is TGTGCCAGCACTGCCACAGCTGGCTACACCTTC.

This clone has a single count. The chain carries TRBV24-1 and TRBJ2-7; 9 bases line up with TRBD1. The CDR3 totals 13 residues. The junction had 7 bases not matched to a gene; V was cut back by 9 bases and J by 5 bases. The V gene's germline CDR1 is KGHDR and CDR2 SFDVKD. In DNA form, the CDR3 reads TGTGCCACCTCAGACAGGGGGTCGAACGAGCAGTACTTC. Translated, it gives CATSDRGSNEQYF.

The gene calls are TRBV18 and TRBJ2-3; 9 nucleotides match TRBD1. Germline V lookup: CDR1 KGHSH, CDR2 LQKENI. The CDR3 consists of 15 residues. V lost 3 bases, J lost 1 base, and 2 bases stayed unmatched. The CDR3 sequence: CASSPRQGGTDTQYF. The CDR3 coding sequence is TGTGCCAGCTCACCGAGACAGGGGGGCACAGATACGCAGTATTTT.

This clone was picked up a small number of times. The chain has TRBV5-5 and TRBJ2-2; D not certain. Germline lookup yields CDR1 SGHKS and CDR2 YYEKEE (reference sequence). The CDR3 extends over 14 amino acids. V gave up 3 bases and J gave up 1 base, with 7 bases separating them. CDR3 sequence reads: CASSSAENTGELFF. DNA for the CDR3: TGTGCCAGCAGCTCTGCAGAGAACACCGGGGAGCTGTTTTTT.

The chain is built from TRBV30 and TRBJ2-1; TRBD1 aligns across 11 bases. The CDR3 sequence is 16 residues long. With V trimmed by 0 bases and J by 3 bases, 4 bases remained unmatched. Germline V lookup: CDR1 GTSNPN, CDR2 SVGIG (reference sequence). In nucleotides, the CDR3 is TGTGCCTGGAGTGTTCCCGGGACAGGGGGCTACAATGAGCAGTTCTTC. Protein: CAWSVPGTGGYNEQFF.

The chain employs TRBV4-3 and TRBJ2-4; tentative D call: TRBD2 (7 bases). This CDR3 contains 18 residues. Looked up from germline, CDR1 is LGHNA and CDR2 is YSLEER. V was clipped by 2 bases and J by 0 bases, with 17 bases between them. The CDR3 region is CASSQQPHGGQAKNIQYF. CDR3 nucleotides: TGCGCCAGCAGCCAACAGCCCCACGGGGGGCAAGCCAAAAACATTCAGTACTTC.

This clone turned up a few times. The chain carries TRBV7-8 and TRBJ2-2; 9 positions match TRBD1. This CDR3 region has 15 residues. After removal of 6 bases from V and 3 bases from J, the junction contained 5 bases not matched to a gene. CDR1 is SGHVS and CDR2 is FQNEAQ in the germline V gene. The CDR3 spells CASRTTGGYTGELFF. The CDR3, as DNA: TGTGCCAGCAGAACCACAGGGGGCTACACCGGGGAGCTGTTTTTT.

This chain joins TRBV11-2 and TRBJ2-1, with D uncertain. This CDR3 region has 13 residues. Trimming removed 4 bases at V and 6 bases at J, with 10 bases between. Germline V gives CDR1 SGHAT, CDR2 FQNNGV. The CDR3 nucleotides are TGTGCCAGCAGCTACCACGGGTTCAATGAGCAGTTCTTC. Amino acid sequence: CASSYHGFNEQFF.

CDR3 sequence: CATNRELNTEAFF. The CDR3 DNA reads TGTGCCACCAACAGGGAGTTGAACACTGAAGCTTTCTTT. The V gene is TRBV2, the J gene TRBJ1-1; D perhaps matches TRBD1 (6 bases). Trimming stripped 10 bases from V and 0 bases from J, with 12 bases between. Germline CDR1 and CDR2: SNHLY and FYNNEI. The CDR3 runs to 13 residues.

The genes are TRBV15 and TRBJ1-6; 8 bases align to TRBD1. Germline V lookup: CDR1 LNHNV, CDR2 YYDKDF (reference sequence). V lost 1 base and J lost 8; bases outside the gene matches: 10. This CDR3 has 17 residues. The CDR3 nucleotides are TGTGCCACCAGCAGAGGCTTATGGACAGGGACGGATTCACCCCTCCACTTT. Its translation is CATSRGLWTGTDSPLHF.

The J gene is TRBJ2-1, the V gene TRBV6-2 or TRBV6-3, with 11 bases lining up with TRBD2. CDR1 is MNHEY, CDR2 SVGEGT, per germline. Trimming cost V 0 bases and J 10 bases; bases outside gene matches: 11. The CDR3 sequence is 17 residues long. CDR3 residues: CASSYSSSGGPAREQFF. DNA for the CDR3: TGTGCCAGCAGTTACTCTTCTAGCGGGGGGCCCGCTAGGGAGCAGTTCTTC.

This chain joins TRBV9 and TRBJ2-3, with D unclear. V was trimmed by 0 bases and J by 4 bases, leaving 12 bases between them. Per the germline V gene, CDR1 is SGDLS and CDR2 is YYNGEE. The CDR3 loop spans 15 amino acids. This CDR3 is CASSVEGTRSDTQYF. The CDR3 nucleotides read TGTGCCAGCAGCGTAGAAGGAACGAGGTCAGATACGCAGTATTTT.

V and J are TRBV27 and TRBJ1-1, with D maybe TRBD1 (6 bases). The CDR3 has 17 residues. Germline V gene sequence: CDR1 MNHEY, CDR2 SMNVEV (reference sequence). V lost 0 bases to trimming and J lost 7 bases, with 21 bases between them. CDR3 amino acids: CASSLSWPGAAENEAFF. CDR3 DNA: TGTGCCAGCAGTTTATCGTGGCCAGGGGCCGCCGAGAATGAAGCTTTCTTT.

The genes are TRBV10-1 and TRBJ2-5; 12 positions match TRBD1. Germline CDR1 is WNHNN and CDR2 is SYGVQD (reference sequence). This CDR3 is 14 amino acids long. V gave up 6 bases and J gave up 4 bases; unmatched junction bases: 3. The CDR3 spells CASRGTGGGETQYF. The DNA of the CDR3 is TGCGCCAGCAGGGGGACAGGGGGCGGAGAGACCCAGTACTTC.

This clone appeared a few times. The rearrangement uses TRBV20-1 and TRBJ2-7; 9 bases fit TRBD2. The germline CDR1 and CDR2 sequences are DFQATT and SNEGSKA (reference sequence). This CDR3 has 14 residues. V lost 3 bases to trimming and J lost 3 bases; unmatched junction nucleotides: 6. The CDR3 is CSASAATSGYEQYF. CDR3 in DNA: TGCAGTGCTAGTGCCGCGACTAGCGGCTACGAGCAGTACTTC.

V is TRBV5-4 and J is TRBJ2-7, with TRBD2 matching 15 bases. V gave up 3 bases and J gave up 0 bases; unmatched junction bases: 4. The length of the CDR3 is 17 residues. Germline V gene sequence: CDR1 SGHNT, CDR2 YYREEE (reference sequence). The CDR3 spells CASSSGTSGRTSYEQYF. CDR3 nucleotide sequence: TGTGCCAGCAGCTCCGGGACTAGCGGGAGGACCTCCTACGAGCAGTACTTC. Full variable domain (missing parts from reference TRBV5-4 and TRBJ2-7): ETGVTQSPTHLIKTRGQQVTLRCSSQSGHNTVSWYQQALGQGPQFIFQYYREEENGRGNFPPRFSGLQFPNYSSELNVNALELDDSALYLCASSSGTSGRTSYEQYFGPGTRLTVT.

The chain links TRBV2 to TRBJ2-7; D is perhaps TRBD1 (6 bases). Germline assignment: CDR1 SNHLY and CDR2 FYNNEI. The CDR3 runs to 14 residues. V was shortened by 5 bases and J by 3 bases, with 14 bases between the two germline ends. CDR3 region: CASSTGRMNYEQYF. DNA for the CDR3: TGTGCCAGCAGTACAGGGAGAATGAACTACGAGCAGTACTTC.

Here the CDR3 reads CASSLTGGAGNTIYF. The DNA of the CDR3 is TGTGCCAGCAGTTTGACAGGGGGCGCTGGAAACACCATATATTTT. V and J are TRBV5-6 and TRBJ1-3; 10 bases fit TRBD1. The CDR3 loop spans 15 amino acids. Trimming took 5 bases from V and 2 from J; bases not matched to a gene: 4. CDR1 is SGHDT and CDR2 is YYEEEE in the germline V gene.

The CDR3 spells CASSWGDGSYNEQFF. The CDR3 region has the DNA TGTGCCAGCAGCTGGGGGGACGGTTCCTACAATGAGCAGTTCTTC. The chain recombines TRBV5-4 with TRBJ2-1, with D perhaps matching TRBD2 (6 bases). The V end was cut by 3 bases, the J end by 1 base, with 11 bases between. This CDR3 is 15 amino acids long. The germline V gene has CDR1 SGHNT and CDR2 YYREEE (reference sequence).

The J gene is TRBJ1-1, the V gene TRBV30; TRBD1 agrees at 9 bases. Trimming took 1 base from V and 3 from J; bases not matched to a gene: 9. The CDR3 is 16 residues long. Per germline, CDR1 GTSNPN and CDR2 SVGIG (reference sequence). CDR3 residues: CAWSGGQGRRDTEAFF. The DNA of the CDR3 is TGTGCCTGGAGTGGAGGACAGGGGAGGCGGGACACTGAAGCTTTCTTT.

The DNA for the CDR3 is TGCGCCAGCAGTGAGGGGGGCCCGAGGAACGGGGAGCTGTTTTTT. The encoded protein is CASSEGGPRNGELFF. This sequence joins TRBV10-2 and TRBJ2-2; possible D gene TRBD1, 6 bases. This CDR3 has 15 residues. Trimming took off 2 bases at V and 7 bases at J, with 14 bases between the two ends. The germline CDR1 and CDR2 sequences are WSHSY and SAAADI.

J is TRBJ1-1 and V is TRBV5-6, with TRBD1 as a possible D gene (5 bases). Germline V CDR1 and CDR2: SGHDT, YYEEEE. The CDR3 is 16 residues long. V dropped 3 bases and J dropped 1 base, with 16 bases sitting between them. DNA for the CDR3: TGTGCCAGCAGCTCCCTCGTTTTACAGGAGAACACTGAAGCTTTCTTT. Translation: CASSSLVLQENTEAFF.

V gene TRBV5-6 combines with J gene TRBJ2-7; TRBD1 matches at 10 bases. The CDR3 is made up of 14 amino acids. In germline, CDR1 is SGHDT, CDR2 YYEEEE. The trim removed 2 bases at V and 3 bases at J, leaving 2 bases unmatched. The CDR3 region is CASSFGTGDYEQYF. The CDR3 DNA reads as TGTGCCAGCAGCTTCGGGACAGGGGACTACGAGCAGTACTTC.